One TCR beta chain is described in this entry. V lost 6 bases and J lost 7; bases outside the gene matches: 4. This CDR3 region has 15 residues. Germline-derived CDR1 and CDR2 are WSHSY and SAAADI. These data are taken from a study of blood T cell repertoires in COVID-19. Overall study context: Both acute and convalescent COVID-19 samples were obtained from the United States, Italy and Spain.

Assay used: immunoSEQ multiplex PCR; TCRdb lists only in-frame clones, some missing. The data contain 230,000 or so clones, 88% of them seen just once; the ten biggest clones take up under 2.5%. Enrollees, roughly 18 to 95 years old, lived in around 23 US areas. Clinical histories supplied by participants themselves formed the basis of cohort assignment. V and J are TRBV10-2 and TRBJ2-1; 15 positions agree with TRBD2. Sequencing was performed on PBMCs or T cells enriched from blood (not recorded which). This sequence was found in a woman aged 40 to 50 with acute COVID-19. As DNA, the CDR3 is TGCGCCAGCAGACGGACTAGCGGGAGGGCTAATGAGCAGTTCTTC. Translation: CASRRTSGRANEQFF.